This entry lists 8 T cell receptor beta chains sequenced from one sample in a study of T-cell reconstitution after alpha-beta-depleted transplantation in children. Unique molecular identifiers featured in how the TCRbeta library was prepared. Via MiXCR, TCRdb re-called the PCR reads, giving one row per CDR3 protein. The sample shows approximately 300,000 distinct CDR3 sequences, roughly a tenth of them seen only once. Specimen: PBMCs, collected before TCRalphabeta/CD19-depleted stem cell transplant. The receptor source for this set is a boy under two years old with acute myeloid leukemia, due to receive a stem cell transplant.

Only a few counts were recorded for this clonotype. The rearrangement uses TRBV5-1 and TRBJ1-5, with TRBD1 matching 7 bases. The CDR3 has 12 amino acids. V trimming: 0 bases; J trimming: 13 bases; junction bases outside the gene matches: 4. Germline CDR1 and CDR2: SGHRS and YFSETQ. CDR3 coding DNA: TGCGCCAGCAGCTTGGAGGGGGCAGCTCAGCATTTT. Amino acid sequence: CASSLEGAAQHF.

DNA for the CDR3: TGTGCCACCGGGACTGCCACAGATACGCAGTATTTT. It is translated as CATGTATDTQYF. The chain carries TRBV2 and TRBJ2-3, with D perhaps TRBD2 (6 bases). This CDR3 has 12 residues. V lost 10 bases to trimming and J lost 2 bases, with 10 bases between them. Germline loops: CDR1 SNHLY, CDR2 FYNNEI.

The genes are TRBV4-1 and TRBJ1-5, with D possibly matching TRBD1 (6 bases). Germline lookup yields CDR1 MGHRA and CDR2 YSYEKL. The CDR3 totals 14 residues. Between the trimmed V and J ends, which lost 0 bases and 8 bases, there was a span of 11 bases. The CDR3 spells CASSQDLQGKPQHF. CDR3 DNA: TGCGCCAGCAGCCAAGATCTTCAGGGGAAGCCCCAGCATTTT.

The CDR3 loop reads CASSEEVAGGPKDNEQFF. In DNA, the CDR3 is TGTGCCAGCAGTGAGGAGGTAGCGGGAGGGCCAAAGGACAATGAGCAGTTCTTC. This chain uses TRBV2 with TRBJ2-1; TRBD2 matches at 11 bases. CDR3 size: 18 residues. With V trimmed by 3 bases and J by 5 bases, 12 bases remained unmatched. Germline V gene sequence: CDR1 SNHLY, CDR2 FYNNEI.

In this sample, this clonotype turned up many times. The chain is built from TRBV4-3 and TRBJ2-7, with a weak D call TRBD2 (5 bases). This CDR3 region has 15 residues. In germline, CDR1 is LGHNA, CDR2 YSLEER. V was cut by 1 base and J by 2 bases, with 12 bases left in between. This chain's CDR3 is CASSQVFLAAYEQYF. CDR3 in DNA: TGCGCCAGCAGCCAAGTATTTCTAGCAGCCTACGAGCAGTACTTC.

The CDR3 DNA is TGTGCCAGCAGCAGCCGGGCCCTGGGCGATCAGCCCCAGCATTTT. Translation gives CASSSRALGDQPQHF. The chain carries TRBV5-6 and TRBJ1-5; no definite D call. This CDR3 comprises 15 residues. CDR1 SGHDT and CDR2 YYEEEE come from the germline V gene. V was shortened by 4 bases and J by 5 bases, with 16 bases between the two germline ends. Full variable domain (remainder filled in from reference TRBV5-6 and TRBJ1-5): DAGVTQSPTHLIKTRGQQVTLRCSPKSGHDTVSWYQQALGQGPQFIFQYYEEEERQRGNFPDRFSGHQFPNYSSELNVNALLLGDSALYLCASSSRALGDQPQHFGDGTRLSIL.

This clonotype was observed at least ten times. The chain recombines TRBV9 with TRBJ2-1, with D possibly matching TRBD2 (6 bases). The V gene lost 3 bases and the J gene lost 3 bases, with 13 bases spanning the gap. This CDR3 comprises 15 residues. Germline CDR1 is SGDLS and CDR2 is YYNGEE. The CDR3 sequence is CASSDGTSYYNEQFF. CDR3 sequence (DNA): TGTGCCAGCAGCGACGGGACTTCGTACTACAATGAGCAGTTCTTC.

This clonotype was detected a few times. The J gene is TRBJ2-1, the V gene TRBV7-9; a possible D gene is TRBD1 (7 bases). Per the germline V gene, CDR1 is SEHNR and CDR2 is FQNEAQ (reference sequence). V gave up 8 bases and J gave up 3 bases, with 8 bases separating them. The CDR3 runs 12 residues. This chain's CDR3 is CASQGGYNEQFF. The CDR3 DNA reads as TGTGCCAGCCAGGGGGGCTACAATGAGCAGTTCTTC.